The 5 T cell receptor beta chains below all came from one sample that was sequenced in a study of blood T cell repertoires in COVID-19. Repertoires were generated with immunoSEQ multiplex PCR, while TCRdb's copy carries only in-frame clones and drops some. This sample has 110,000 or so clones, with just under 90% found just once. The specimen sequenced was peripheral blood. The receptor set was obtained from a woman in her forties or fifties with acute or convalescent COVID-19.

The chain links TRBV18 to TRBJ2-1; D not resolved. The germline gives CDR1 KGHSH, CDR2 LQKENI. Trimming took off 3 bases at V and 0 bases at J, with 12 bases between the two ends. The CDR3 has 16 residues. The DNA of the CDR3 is TGTGCCAGCTCACCTCGGCGGATTAGCTCCTACAATGAGCAGTTCTTC. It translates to CASSPRRISSYNEQFF.

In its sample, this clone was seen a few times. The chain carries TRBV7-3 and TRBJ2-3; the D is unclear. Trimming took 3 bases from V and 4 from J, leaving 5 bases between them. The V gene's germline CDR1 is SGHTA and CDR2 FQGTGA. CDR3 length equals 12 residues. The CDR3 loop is CASSFGADTQYF. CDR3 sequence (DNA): TGTGCCAGCAGCTTCGGAGCAGATACGCAGTATTTT.

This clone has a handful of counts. The CDR3 DNA reads TGTGCCAGCAGCTTATCCGGGACTAGCACCACAGATACGCAGTATTTT. It encodes CASSLSGTSTTDTQYF. This chain connects TRBV7-2 to TRBJ2-3; 9 nucleotides line up with TRBD2. J lost 2 bases, V lost 2 bases, and 5 bases had no gene match. CDR1 is SGHTA, CDR2 FQGNSA, per germline. This CDR3 has 16 amino acids. Full variable domain (outside the CDR3, taken from reference TRBV7-2 and TRBJ2-3): GAGVSQSPSNKVTEKGKDVELRCDPISGHTALYWYRQSLGQGLEFLIYFQGNSAPDKSGLPSDRFSAERTGGSVSTLTIQRTQQEDSAVYLCASSLSGTSTTDTQYFGPGTRLTVL.

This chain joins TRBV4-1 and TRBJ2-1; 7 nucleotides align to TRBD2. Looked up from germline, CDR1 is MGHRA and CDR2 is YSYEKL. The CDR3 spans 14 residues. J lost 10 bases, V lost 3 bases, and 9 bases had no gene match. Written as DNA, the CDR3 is TGCGCCAGCAGCCATCCTTGGGAGGGTGAAGAGCAGTTCTTC. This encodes CASSHPWEGEEQFF.

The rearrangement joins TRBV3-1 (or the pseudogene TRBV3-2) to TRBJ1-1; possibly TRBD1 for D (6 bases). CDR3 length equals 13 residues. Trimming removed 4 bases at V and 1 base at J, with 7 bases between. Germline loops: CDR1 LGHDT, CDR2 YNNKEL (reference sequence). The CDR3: CASSLRGNTEAFF. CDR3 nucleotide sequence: TGTGCCAGCAGCCTCAGGGGGAACACTGAAGCTTTCTTT.